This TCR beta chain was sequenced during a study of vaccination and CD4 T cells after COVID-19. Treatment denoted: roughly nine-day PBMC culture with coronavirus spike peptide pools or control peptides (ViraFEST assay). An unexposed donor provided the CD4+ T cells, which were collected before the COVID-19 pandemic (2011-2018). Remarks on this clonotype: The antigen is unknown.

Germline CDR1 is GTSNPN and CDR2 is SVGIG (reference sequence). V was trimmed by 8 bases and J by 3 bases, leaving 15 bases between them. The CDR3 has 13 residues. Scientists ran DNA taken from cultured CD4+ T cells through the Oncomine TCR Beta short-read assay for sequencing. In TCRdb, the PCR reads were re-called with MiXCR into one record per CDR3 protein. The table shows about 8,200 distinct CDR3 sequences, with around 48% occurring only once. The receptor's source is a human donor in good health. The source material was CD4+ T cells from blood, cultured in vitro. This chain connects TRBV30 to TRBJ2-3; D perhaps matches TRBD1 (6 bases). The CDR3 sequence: CAAHRVGTDTQYF. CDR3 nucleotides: TGTGCCGCCCACAGGGTAGGGACAGATACGCAGTATTTT.